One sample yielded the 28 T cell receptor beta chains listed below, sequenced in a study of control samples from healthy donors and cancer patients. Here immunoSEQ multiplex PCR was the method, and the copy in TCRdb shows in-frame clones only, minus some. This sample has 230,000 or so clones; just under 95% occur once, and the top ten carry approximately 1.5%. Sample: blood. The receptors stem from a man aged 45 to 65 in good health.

CDR3 sequence reads: CASSPQSGQPNYGYTF. The CDR3 bases are TGTGCCAGCTCACCCCAGTCCGGACAGCCTAACTATGGCTACACCTTC. The V call is TRBV18, the J call TRBJ1-2; a possible D gene is TRBD1 (6 bases). This CDR3 contains 16 residues. In germline, CDR1 is KGHSH, CDR2 LQKENI. V gave up 3 bases and J gave up 0 bases, with 14 bases separating them.

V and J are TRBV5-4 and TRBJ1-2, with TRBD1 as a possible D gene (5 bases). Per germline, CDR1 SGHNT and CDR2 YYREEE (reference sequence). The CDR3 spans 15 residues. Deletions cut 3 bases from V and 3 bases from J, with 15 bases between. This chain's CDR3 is CASSSRDGWDYGYTF. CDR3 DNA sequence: TGTGCCAGCAGCTCCCGGGACGGGTGGGACTATGGCTACACCTTC.

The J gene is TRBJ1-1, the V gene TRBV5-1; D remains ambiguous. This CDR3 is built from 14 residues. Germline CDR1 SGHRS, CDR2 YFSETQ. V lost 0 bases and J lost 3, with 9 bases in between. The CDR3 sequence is CASSLGGGHTEAFF. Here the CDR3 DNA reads TGCGCCAGCAGCTTGGGGGGAGGTCACACTGAAGCTTTCTTT.

CDR3 protein: CASSLVSSRFTDTQYF. DNA for the CDR3: TGTGCCAGCAGCTTAGTGAGCAGCCGATTCACAGATACGCAGTATTTT. V gene TRBV7-2 combines with J gene TRBJ2-3; D unclear. This CDR3 has 16 amino acids. The V and J ends lost 1 base and 2 bases respectively, with 13 bases between them. Germline CDR1 and CDR2: SGHTA and FQGNSA. Full variable domain (rest looked up from reference TRBV7-2 and TRBJ2-3): GAGVSQSPSNKVTEKGKDVELRCDPISGHTALYWYRQSLGQGLEFLIYFQGNSAPDKSGLPSDRFSAERTGGSVSTLTIQRTQQEDSAVYLCASSLVSSRFTDTQYFGPGTRLTVL.

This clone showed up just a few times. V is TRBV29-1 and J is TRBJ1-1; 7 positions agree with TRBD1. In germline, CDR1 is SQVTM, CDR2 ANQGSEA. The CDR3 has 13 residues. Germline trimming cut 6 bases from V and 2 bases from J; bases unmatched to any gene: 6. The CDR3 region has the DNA TGCAGCGTCGCGAGACAGGGAAACACTGAAGCTTTCTTT. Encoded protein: CSVARQGNTEAFF. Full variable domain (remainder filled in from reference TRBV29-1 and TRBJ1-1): SAVISQKPSRDICQRGTSLTIQCQVDSQVTMMFWYRQQPGQSLTLIATANQGSEATYESGFVIDKFPISRPNLTFSTLTVSNMSPEDSSIYLCSVARQGNTEAFFGQGTRLTVV.

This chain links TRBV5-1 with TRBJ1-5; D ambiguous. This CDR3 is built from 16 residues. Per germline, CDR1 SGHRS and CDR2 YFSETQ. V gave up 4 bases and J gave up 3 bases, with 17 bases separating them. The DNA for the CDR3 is TGCGCCAGCAGCCTCGGACCGTCAGTGGACAATCAGCCCCAGCATTTT. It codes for CASSLGPSVDNQPQHF.

The CDR3 sequence is CASSQGGAGPYTEAFF. The CDR3 DNA reads TGCGCCAGCAGCCAAGGGGGGGCAGGCCCTTACACTGAAGCTTTCTTT. The genes are TRBV4-1 and TRBJ1-1; possibly TRBD1 for D (6 bases). Germline V gene data show CDR1 as MGHRA and CDR2 as YSYEKL. This CDR3 has 16 residues. V dropped 1 base and J dropped 3 bases, with 15 bases sitting between them.

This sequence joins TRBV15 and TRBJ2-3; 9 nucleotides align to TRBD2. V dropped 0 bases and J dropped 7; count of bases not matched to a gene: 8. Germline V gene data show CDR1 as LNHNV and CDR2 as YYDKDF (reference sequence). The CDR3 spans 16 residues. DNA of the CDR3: TGTGCCACCAGCAGAGATAGGGCGGGGGGGCTACATACGCAGTATTTT. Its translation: CATSRDRAGGLHTQYF. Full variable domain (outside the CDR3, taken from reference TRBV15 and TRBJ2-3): DAMVIQNPRYQVTQFGKPVTLSCSQTLNHNVMYWYQQKSSQAPKLLFHYYDKDFNNEADTPDNFQSRRPNTSFCFLDIRSPGLGDTAMYLCATSRDRAGGLHTQYFGPGTRLTVL.

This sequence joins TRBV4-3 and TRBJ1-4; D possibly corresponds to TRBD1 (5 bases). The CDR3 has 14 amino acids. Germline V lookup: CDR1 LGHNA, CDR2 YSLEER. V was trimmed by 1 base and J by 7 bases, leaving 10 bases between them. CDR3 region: CASSQGGSSEKLFF. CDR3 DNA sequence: TGCGCCAGCAGCCAAGGGGGGAGCAGTGAAAAACTGTTTTTT.

CDR3 nucleotides: TGTGCCAGCAGCCAGGGGGTTTCGAGCAATCAGCCCCAGCATTTT. Encoded protein: CASSQGVSSNQPQHF. The chain has TRBV7-9 and TRBJ1-5, with 7 bases aligning to TRBD1. Per germline, CDR1 SEHNR and CDR2 FQNEAQ (reference sequence). V trimming: 5 bases; J trimming: 1 base; junction bases outside the gene matches: 5. The CDR3 runs 15 residues.

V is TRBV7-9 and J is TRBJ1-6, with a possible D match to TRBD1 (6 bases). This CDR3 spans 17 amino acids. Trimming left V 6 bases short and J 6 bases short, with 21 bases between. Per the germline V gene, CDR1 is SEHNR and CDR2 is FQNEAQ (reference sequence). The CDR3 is CASRTSYGPRGNSPLHF. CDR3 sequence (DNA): TGTGCCAGCAGGACAAGCTACGGGCCCAGGGGTAATTCACCCCTCCACTTT.

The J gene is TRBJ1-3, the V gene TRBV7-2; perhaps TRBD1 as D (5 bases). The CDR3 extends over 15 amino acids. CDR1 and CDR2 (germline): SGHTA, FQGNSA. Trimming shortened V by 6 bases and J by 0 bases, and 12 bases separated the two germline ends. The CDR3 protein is CASRGGGYSGNTIYF. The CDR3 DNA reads TGTGCCAGCAGGGGCGGGGGATACTCTGGAAACACCATATATTTT.

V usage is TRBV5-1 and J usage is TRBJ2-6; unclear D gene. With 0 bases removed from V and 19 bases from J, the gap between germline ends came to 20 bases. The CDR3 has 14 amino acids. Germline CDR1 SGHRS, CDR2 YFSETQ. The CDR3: CASSLGVRQDSLTF. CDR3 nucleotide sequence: TGCGCCAGCAGCTTGGGAGTACGGCAGGATAGCCTCACTTTC.

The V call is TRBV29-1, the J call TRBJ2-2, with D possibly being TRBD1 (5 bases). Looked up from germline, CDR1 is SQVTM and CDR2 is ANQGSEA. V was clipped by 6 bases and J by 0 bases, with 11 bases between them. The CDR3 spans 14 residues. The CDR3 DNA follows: TGCAGCGTGAACGACAGACCGAACACCGGGGAGCTGTTTTTT. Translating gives CSVNDRPNTGELFF.

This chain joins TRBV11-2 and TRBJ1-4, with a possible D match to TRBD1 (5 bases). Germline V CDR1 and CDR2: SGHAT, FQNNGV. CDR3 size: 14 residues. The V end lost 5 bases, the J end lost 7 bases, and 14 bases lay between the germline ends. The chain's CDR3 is CASSPGPSGEKLFF. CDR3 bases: TGTGCCAGCAGCCCGGGACCTTCGGGTGAAAAACTGTTTTTT. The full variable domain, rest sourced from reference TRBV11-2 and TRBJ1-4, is EAGVAQSPRYKIIEKRQSVAFWCNPISGHATLYWYQQILGQGPKLLIQFQNNGVVDDSQLPKDRFSAERLKGVDSTLKIQPAKLEDSAVYLCASSPGPSGEKLFFGSGTQLSVL.

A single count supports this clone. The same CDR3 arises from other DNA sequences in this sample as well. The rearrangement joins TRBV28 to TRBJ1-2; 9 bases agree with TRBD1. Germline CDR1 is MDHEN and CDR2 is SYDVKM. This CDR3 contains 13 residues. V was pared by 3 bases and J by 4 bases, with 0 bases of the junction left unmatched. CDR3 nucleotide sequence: TGTGCCAGCAGTTTGACAGGGGGCTATGGCTACACCTTC. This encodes CASSLTGGYGYTF.

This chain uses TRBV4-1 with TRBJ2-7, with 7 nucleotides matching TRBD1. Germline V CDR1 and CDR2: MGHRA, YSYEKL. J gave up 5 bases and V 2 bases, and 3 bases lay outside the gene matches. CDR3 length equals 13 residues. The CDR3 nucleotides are TGCGCCAGCAGCCAACCACAGGGGAACGAGCAGTACTTC. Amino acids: CASSQPQGNEQYF.

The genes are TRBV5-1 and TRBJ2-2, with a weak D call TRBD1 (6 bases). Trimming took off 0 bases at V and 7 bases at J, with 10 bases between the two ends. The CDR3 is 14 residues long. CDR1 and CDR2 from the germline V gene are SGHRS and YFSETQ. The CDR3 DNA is TGCGCCAGCAGCTTGGGGACAGTGGGCGGGGAGCTGTTTTTT. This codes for CASSLGTVGGELFF.

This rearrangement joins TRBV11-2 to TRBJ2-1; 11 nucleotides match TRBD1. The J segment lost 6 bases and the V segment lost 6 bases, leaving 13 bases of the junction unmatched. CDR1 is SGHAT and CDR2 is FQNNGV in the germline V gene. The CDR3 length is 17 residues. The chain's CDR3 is CASSPAPGQGAINEQFF. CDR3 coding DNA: TGTGCCAGCAGTCCTGCCCCCGGACAGGGGGCGATCAATGAGCAGTTCTTC.

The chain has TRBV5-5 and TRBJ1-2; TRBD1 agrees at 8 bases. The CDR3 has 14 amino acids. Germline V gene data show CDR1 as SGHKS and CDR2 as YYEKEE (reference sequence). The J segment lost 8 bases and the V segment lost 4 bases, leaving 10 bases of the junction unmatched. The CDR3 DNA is TGTGCCAGCAGCGCGGGGCAGGGGGCGTCAGGCTACACCTTC. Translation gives CASSAGQGASGYTF.

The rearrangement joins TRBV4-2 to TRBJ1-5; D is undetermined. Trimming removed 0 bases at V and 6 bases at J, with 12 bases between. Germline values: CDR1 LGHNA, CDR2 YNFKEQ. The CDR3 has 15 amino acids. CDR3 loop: CASSQEGSLGQPQHF. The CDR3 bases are TGTGCCAGCAGCCAAGAGGGATCCCTAGGTCAGCCCCAGCATTTT.

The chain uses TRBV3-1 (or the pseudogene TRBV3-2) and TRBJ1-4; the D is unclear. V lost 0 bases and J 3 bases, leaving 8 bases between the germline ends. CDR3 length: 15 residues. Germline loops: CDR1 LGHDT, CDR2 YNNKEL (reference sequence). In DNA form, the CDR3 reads TGTGCCAGCAGCCAAGACTGGGTGGCTAATGAAAAACTGTTTTTT. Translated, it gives CASSQDWVANEKLFF.

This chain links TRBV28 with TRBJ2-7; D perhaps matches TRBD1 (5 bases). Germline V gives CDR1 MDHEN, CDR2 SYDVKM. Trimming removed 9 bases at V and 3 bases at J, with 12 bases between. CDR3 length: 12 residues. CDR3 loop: CASTGTLYEQYF. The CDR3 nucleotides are TGTGCCAGTACAGGTACCCTCTACGAGCAGTACTTC.

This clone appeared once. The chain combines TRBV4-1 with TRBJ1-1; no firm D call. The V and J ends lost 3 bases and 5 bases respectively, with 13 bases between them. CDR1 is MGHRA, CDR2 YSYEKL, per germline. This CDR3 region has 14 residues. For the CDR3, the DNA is TGCGCCAGCAGCCAGGGTGACACCCGGACTGAAGCTTTCTTT. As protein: CASSQGDTRTEAFF.

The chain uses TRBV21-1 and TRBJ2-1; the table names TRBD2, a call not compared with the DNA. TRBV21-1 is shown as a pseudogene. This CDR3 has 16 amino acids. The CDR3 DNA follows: TGTGCCAGCAGCAAAGCGGCTAGCGGGGGGGCGGTTGAGCAGTTCTTC. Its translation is CASSKAASGGAVEQFF.

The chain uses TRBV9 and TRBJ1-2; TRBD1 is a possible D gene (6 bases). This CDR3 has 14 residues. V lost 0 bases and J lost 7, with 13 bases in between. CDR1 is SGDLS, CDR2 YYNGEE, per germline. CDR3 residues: CASSVDLGASGYTF. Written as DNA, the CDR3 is TGTGCCAGCAGCGTAGATCTGGGGGCCTCTGGCTACACCTTC.

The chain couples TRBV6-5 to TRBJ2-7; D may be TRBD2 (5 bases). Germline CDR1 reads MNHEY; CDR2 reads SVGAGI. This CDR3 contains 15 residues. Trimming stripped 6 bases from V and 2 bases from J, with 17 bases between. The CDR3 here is CASRPTGGATYEQYF. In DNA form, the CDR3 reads TGTGCCAGCAGACCTACCGGAGGCGCTACCTACGAGCAGTACTTC.

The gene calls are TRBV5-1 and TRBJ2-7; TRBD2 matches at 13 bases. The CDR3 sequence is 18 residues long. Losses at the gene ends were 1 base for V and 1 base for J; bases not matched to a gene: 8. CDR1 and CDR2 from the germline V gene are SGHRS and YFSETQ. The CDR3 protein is CASSLLTSGGALSYEQYF. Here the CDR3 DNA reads TGCGCCAGCAGCTTGTTAACTAGCGGGGGGGCCTTGTCCTACGAGCAGTACTTC.